This passage covers 28 T cell receptor beta chains from one sample sequenced in a study of molecular identifiers for immune sequencing clone quantification. TCRdb re-analysed the PCR reads in MiXCR, keeping a single row per CDR3 protein. The data contain tens of thousands of distinct CDR3 sequences, roughly 20% of them seen just once; the ten biggest clones take up 7% to 9%. Sequencing input: naive CD8+ T cells from blood, with Jurkat cell RNA spiked in. Subset defined: FACS-sorted CD8+CD4-CCR7+CD45RA+ naive T cells. These receptors were taken from a human donor in good health. Some libraries in this study had Jurkat cell RNA spiked in.

There are many counts of this clonotype. The rearrangement uses TRBV7-2 and TRBJ2-1; D is uncertain. This CDR3 spans 13 amino acids. Trimming pared 3 bases from V and 9 bases from J, leaving 12 bases between. Germline values: CDR1 SGHTA, CDR2 FQGNSA. CDR3 sequence reads: CASSFDFSFEQFF. CDR3 nucleotides: TGTGCCAGCAGCTTTGACTTTAGTTTTGAGCAGTTCTTC.

As for this clonotype: Just one base apart from a much larger clone, this may be a read error. The chain recombines TRBV6-2 or TRBV6-3 with TRBJ2-7, with D unresolved. The germline V gene has CDR1 MNHEY and CDR2 SVGEGT. The CDR3 loop spans 11 amino acids. DNA of the CDR3: TGTGCCTGCAGTTACACCGCCGAGCAGTACTTC. As protein: CACSYTAEQYF.

A remark on this clonotype: Just one base apart from a much larger clone, this may be a read error. The genes are TRBV24-1 and TRBJ1-5, with D unresolved. The CDR3 is 14 residues long. Per germline, CDR1 KGHDR and CDR2 SFDVKD. CDR3 in amino acids: CATSDRQMNQSQHF. CDR3 DNA: TGTGCCACCAGTGACCGACAAATGAATCAGTCCCAGCATTTT.

This clonotype was detected ten times or more. The chain links TRBV20-1 to TRBJ2-7; 10 nucleotides align to TRBD2. The junction had 3 bases not matched to a gene; V was cut back by 1 base and J by 3 bases. Germline lookup yields CDR1 DFQATT and CDR2 SNEGSKA (reference sequence). The CDR3 sequence is 14 residues long. The CDR3 sequence: CSARGLAGNYEQYF. In DNA, the CDR3 is TGCAGTGCTAGAGGACTAGCGGGTAACTACGAGCAGTACTTC.

This clonotype was detected a few times. The chain carries TRBV23-1 and TRBJ2-7; possible D gene TRBD1, 5 bases. TRBV23-1 is filed as an ORF, its function uncertain. This CDR3 has 13 residues. Trimming took off 7 bases at V and 2 bases at J, with 12 bases between the two ends. In nucleotides, the CDR3 is TGCGCCAGCACCCCAGGGCAAGCCTACGAGCAGTACTTC. Protein sequence: CASTPGQAYEQYF.

This clonotype has ten or more counts. This chain joins TRBV9 and TRBJ2-5, with 13 bases lining up with TRBD2. The CDR3 covers 16 residues. Germline V gene lookup returns CDR1 SGDLS and CDR2 YYNGEE. Germline trimming cut 3 bases from V and 4 bases from J; bases unmatched to any gene: 6. CDR3 sequence reads: CASSAEGLAGRETQYF. CDR3 nucleotides: TGTGCCAGCAGCGCAGAGGGACTAGCGGGACGAGAGACCCAGTACTTC.

The table lists this clonotype with many counts. The chain employs TRBV4-2 and TRBJ2-7, with D possibly being TRBD2 (5 bases). Germline V lookup: CDR1 LGHNA, CDR2 YNFKEQ. CDR3 length equals 15 residues. Trimming shortened V by 0 bases and J by 3 bases, and 12 bases separated the two germline ends. The CDR3 loop reads CASSQEEADGYEQYF. CDR3 nucleotide sequence: TGTGCCAGCAGCCAAGAGGAGGCGGACGGCTACGAGCAGTACTTC.

This clonotype was recorded at least ten times. The chain carries TRBV4-1 and TRBJ2-1; no clear D gene. CDR1 MGHRA and CDR2 YSYEKL come from the germline V gene. Trimming stripped 0 bases from V and 8 bases from J, with 8 bases between. This CDR3 is 13 amino acids long. The CDR3 bases are TGCGCCAGCAGCCAAGACTTTGGTGATGAGCAGTTCTTC. Its protein product is CASSQDFGDEQFF.

This clonotype occurred many times. The chain is built from TRBV7-3 and TRBJ2-1; 14 nucleotides agree with TRBD2. V was pared by 4 bases and J by 9 bases, with 5 bases of the junction left unmatched. The CDR3 loop spans 15 amino acids. Per germline, CDR1 SGHTA and CDR2 FQGTGA. In DNA, the CDR3 is TGTGCCAGCAGCTGGGGACTAGCGGGAGCCGGTGAGCAGTTCTTC. Protein: CASSWGLAGAGEQFF.

J is TRBJ1-6 and V is TRBV4-3; D gene uncertain. V was trimmed by 6 bases and J by 10 bases, leaving 16 bases between them. The V gene's germline CDR1 is LGHNA and CDR2 YSLEER. The length of the CDR3 is 14 residues. The CDR3: CASRPTAGNSPLHF. In nucleotides, the CDR3 is TGCGCCAGCAGACCGACCGCCGGGAACTCACCCCTCCACTTT.

This clonotype was counted many times. The J gene is TRBJ2-7, the V gene TRBV6-2 or TRBV6-3; perhaps TRBD2 as D (6 bases). V was clipped by 3 bases and J by 2 bases, with 11 bases between them. CDR3 length: 14 residues. Germline V gene data show CDR1 as MNHEY and CDR2 as SVGEGT. The CDR3 reads CASSYGGNPYEQYF. The CDR3 DNA reads as TGTGCCAGCAGTTATGGAGGGAATCCCTACGAGCAGTACTTC.

About this clonotype: One base away lies a much larger clone, so this may be a sequencing read error. The V call is TRBV5-1, the J call TRBJ2-7, with D unclear. There are 13 residues in the CDR3. V dropped 0 bases and J dropped 4 bases, with 8 bases sitting between them. Germline lookup yields CDR1 SGHRS and CDR2 YFSETQ. The CDR3 loop reads CASSLEAAYEQYF. The DNA for the CDR3 is TGCGCCAGCAGCTTGGAAGCTGCATACGAGCAGTACTTC. Looking up the rest from reference TRBV5-1 and TRBJ2-7 gives the full variable domain: KAGVTQTPRYLIKTRGQQVTLSCSPISGHRSVSWYQQTPGQGLQFLFEYFSETQRNKGNFPGRFSGRQFSNSRSEMNVSTLELGDSALYLCASSLEAAYEQYFGPGTRLTVT.

With respect to this clonotype: A read error is possible here, since a much larger clone lies one base away. The V and J genes are TRBV6-2 or TRBV6-3 and TRBJ2-1; D not certain. The CDR3 totals 11 residues. V lost 6 bases and J lost 15, with 15 bases in between. The V gene's germline CDR1 is MNHEY and CDR2 SVGEGT. The DNA for the CDR3 is TGTGCCAGCAGAAGTGGGTCCCCGTGGTTCTTC. Amino acids: CASRSGSPWFF.

This clonotype was recorded many times. V and J are TRBV6-2 or TRBV6-3 and TRBJ1-5, with D unresolved. The CDR3 totals 14 residues. Trimming pared 2 bases from V and 2 bases from J, leaving 7 bases between. Looked up from germline, CDR1 is MNHEY and CDR2 is SVGEGT. The CDR3 DNA sequence: TGTGCCAGCAGTTACGCGCTGCGCAATCAGCCCCAGCATTTT. It encodes CASSYALRNQPQHF.

This clonotype was seen only a few times. This sequence joins TRBV29-1 and TRBJ2-7; maybe TRBD1 (7 bases). Deletions cut 0 bases from V and 0 bases from J, with 12 bases between. CDR1 is SQVTM and CDR2 is ANQGSEA in the germline V gene. The CDR3 has 15 residues. CDR3 in DNA: TGCAGCGTTGAAGATGGCGGGACAGACTCCTACGAGCAGTACTTC. Its protein product is CSVEDGGTDSYEQYF.

This clonotype was counted ten times or more. The genes are TRBV27 and TRBJ1-1; possible D gene TRBD1, 5 bases. Trimming cost V 4 bases and J 0 bases, with 9 bases left between them. Germline assignment: CDR1 MNHEY and CDR2 SMNVEV (reference sequence). There are 14 residues in the CDR3. The CDR3, as DNA: TGTGCCAGCAGTTCCCGAGGGGTGAACACTGAAGCTTTCTTT. This translates into CASSSRGVNTEAFF.

This clonotype has ten or more counts. The CDR3 region has the DNA TGCGCCAGCAGCTTGGATCTTATAGCGGGAGACATGTACGAGCAGTACTTC. It is translated as CASSLDLIAGDMYEQYF. This chain uses TRBV5-1 with TRBJ2-7; 9 bases fit TRBD2. The CDR3 consists of 17 residues. The germline CDR1 and CDR2 sequences are SGHRS and YFSETQ. The junction had 11 bases not matched to a gene; V was cut back by 0 bases and J by 4 bases.

This clonotype was seen many times. The rearrangement links TRBV10-3 to TRBJ2-3, with 7 bases identical to TRBD1. From germline, CDR1 is ENHRY and CDR2 SYGVKD. The length of the CDR3 is 17 residues. J gave up 0 bases and V 4 bases, and 10 bases lay outside the gene matches. CDR3 sequence reads: CAISARRAGGSTDTQYF. In DNA, the CDR3 is TGTGCCATCAGTGCCCGAAGGGCAGGGGGAAGCACAGATACGCAGTATTTT.

This clonotype occurred many times. The V call is TRBV21-1, the J call TRBJ2-7; the table calls TRBD1, which could not be checked here. TRBV21-1 is a pseudogene locus. This CDR3 is built from 14 residues. CDR3 nucleotides: TGTGCCAGCAGCAAAAGGGCGGGACCCTACGAGCAGTACTTC. Translation gives CASSKRAGPYEQYF.

There are many counts of this clonotype. The CDR3 protein is CASSLAPGGSTGELFF. DNA for the CDR3: TGTGCCAGCAGCTTAGCGCCCGGGGGCAGCACCGGGGAGCTGTTTTTT. V usage is TRBV7-9 and J usage is TRBJ2-2, with D perhaps assigned TRBD1 or TRBD2 (6 bases each). Germline CDR1 SEHNR, CDR2 FQNEAQ (reference sequence). Trimming pared 0 bases from V and 4 bases from J, leaving 12 bases between. The CDR3 length is 16 residues.

Remarks on this clonotype: This may stem from a read error, because a much larger clone lies one nucleotide away. The chain uses TRBV27 and TRBJ1-2, with TRBD1 matching 7 bases. The CDR3 runs 13 residues. The germline V gene encodes CDR1 MNHEY and CDR2 SMNVEV (reference sequence). J gave up 4 bases and V 6 bases, and 5 bases lay outside the gene matches. The CDR3 loop is CASSSRTGYGYTF. For the CDR3, the DNA is TGTGCCAGCAGCTCCAGGACAGGCTATGGCTACACCTTC.

As for this clonotype: A much larger clone sits a single nucleotide away, making a read error possible. This chain uses TRBV6-2 or TRBV6-3 with TRBJ1-1; no clear D. The germline V gene encodes CDR1 MNHEY and CDR2 SVGEGT. The CDR3 spans 12 residues. The DNA of the CDR3 is TGTGCCAGCAGCCTAATGAACACTGAAACTTTCTTT. Protein sequence: CASSLMNTETFF.

Points on this clonotype: A much larger clone lies one base from this, so it may be a read error. This chain connects TRBV5-1 to TRBJ2-7; 8 positions agree with TRBD1. Germline CDR1 and CDR2: SGHRS and YFSETQ. The CDR3 consists of 10 residues. As DNA, the CDR3 is TGCGCCGGCAGCGCGGACAGGGTGTACTTC. The encoded protein is CAGSADRVYF.

This chain links TRBV21-1 with TRBJ2-3; the tabulated D call, TRBD2, remains unverified against the DNA. TRBV21-1 is given as a pseudogene. The CDR3 has 17 residues. The CDR3 nucleotides read TGTGCCAGCAGCAAAGGTTCTAGCGGGAGAGACACAGATACGCAGTATTTT. Amino acid sequence: CASSKGSSGRDTDTQYF.

This clonotype was found many times. The genes are TRBV14 and TRBJ2-3; D gene ambiguous. This CDR3 is 14 amino acids long. Germline CDR1 is SGHDN and CDR2 is FVKESK. With 3 bases removed from V and 3 bases from J, the gap between germline ends came to 10 bases. CDR3: CASSQGSWTDTQYF. CDR3 in DNA: TGTGCCAGCAGCCAGGGTTCTTGGACAGATACGCAGTATTTT. Together with reference TRBV14 and TRBJ2-3, the CDR3 gives the full variable domain: EAGVTQFPSHSVIEKGQTVTLRCDPISGHDNLYWYRRVMGKEIKFLLHFVKESKQDESGMPNNRFLAERTGGTYSTLKVQPAELEDSGVYFCASSQGSWTDTQYFGPGTRLTVL.

In its sample, this clonotype was seen many times. The V and J genes are TRBV6-2 or TRBV6-3 and TRBJ1-5; tentatively, D is TRBD1 (6 bases). This CDR3 is 15 amino acids long. V lost 2 bases, J lost 1 base, and 9 bases lay in between. Germline CDR1 is MNHEY and CDR2 is SVGEGT. CDR3 in DNA: TGTGCCAGCAGTTACCCTGACAGGAGCAATCAGCCCCAGCATTTT. The encoded protein is CASSYPDRSNQPQHF.

On this clonotype itself: This may come from a read error, since a much larger clone is one base off. This rearrangement joins TRBV7-9 to TRBJ2-2; 9 bases are a match to TRBD2. The V gene's germline CDR1 is SEHNR and CDR2 FQNEAQ (reference sequence). This CDR3 has 17 residues. The CDR3 nucleotides read TGTGCCACCAGCCCCCGGGGGAGCGGGAGGATCACCGGGGAGCTGTTTTTT. Translated: CATSPRGSGRITGELFF.

The table lists this clonotype with many counts. The rearrangement joins TRBV5-6 to TRBJ2-7; possible D gene TRBD1, 5 bases. Germline lookup yields CDR1 SGHDT and CDR2 YYEEEE. The CDR3 is 13 residues long. V gave up 0 bases and J gave up 6 bases, with 10 bases separating them. CDR3 in DNA: TGTGCCAGCAGCTTGGTTCAGGGCTTCGAGCAGTACTTC. It specifies CASSLVQGFEQYF.